This T cell receptor beta chain was documented in a study of shared clonotypes between healthy human individuals. Findings of the study overall: Since donors were few, the genetic and exposure-history diversity represented was limited.

Each donor was a Caucasian adult residing in Nashville, Tennessee. Details on this clone: What it binds is unknown.

Assay execution proceeded at the deep level. Genomic DNA of every subset was divided equally among multiple immunoSEQ plates. Sequencing used immunoSEQ multiplex PCR; TCRdb keeps in-frame clones, though not all of them. Of about 470,000 clones in the sample, 75% to 85% were seen once. The germline V gene encodes CDR1 SQVTM and CDR2 ANQGSEA. CDR3 length: 13 residues. Unmatched junction bases numbered 4, after V lost 6 bases and J lost 1 base. The sequence was collected from a woman aged 40-49 years in good health. Some clones in this sample may be carry-over from other donors' samples. Sample: PBMCs. V and J are TRBV29-1 and TRBJ2-7; 9 bases are shared with TRBD2. The CDR3 DNA is TGCAGCGTCAGGACTAGCGATTCCTACGAGCAGTACTTC. Translation gives CSVRTSDSYEQYF.